The 8 T cell receptor beta chains below all came from one sample that was sequenced in a study of blood T cells in healthy people across ages. Next came a second PCR, run for roughly 6 to 11 cycles, which used a sample-barcoded 5' primer along with a J-beta primer mix. TCRdb called the 5' RACE reads again in MiXCR, with one record for every CDR3 protein. Found here are 1,800,000 or so distinct CDR3 sequences, about 39% of them singletons; the top ten hold 20% to 25%. Sequencing was performed on blood. All receptors derive from a human donor in good health.

This clonotype has a handful of counts. The rearrangement uses TRBV6-2 or TRBV6-3 and TRBJ2-2; D is unclear. V shed 4 bases and J shed 4 bases, with 10 bases lying between them. The CDR3 has 14 amino acids. Germline V gives CDR1 MNHEY, CDR2 SVGEGT. CDR3 DNA: TGTGCCAGCAGTTCCTTGTGGGGCACCGGGGAGCTGTTTTTT. It translates to CASSSLWGTGELFF.

The rearrangement links TRBV13 to TRBJ2-5, with a possible D match to TRBD2 (6 bases). The end of the DNA fits TRBJ2-7 better, so the J call may be wrong. Germline lookup yields CDR1 PRHDT and CDR2 FYEKMQ (reference sequence). CDR3 length equals 14 residues. The CDR3 is CASLVGLAPNEQYF. CDR3 in DNA: TGTGCCAGTCTAGTGGGTCTAGCGCCGAACGAGCAGTACTTC.

This clonotype appeared a single time. The chain joins TRBV6-8 to TRBJ2-1, with TRBD2 as a possible D gene (6 bases). This CDR3 is 15 amino acids long. Germline V gene data show CDR1 as MNHGY and CDR2 as SAAAGT. V lost 2 bases to trimming and J lost 5 bases, with 13 bases between them. CDR3 DNA sequence: TGTGCCAGCAGTTACAGGGCGGGGAGGAACAATGAGCAGTTCTTC. It yields the protein CASSYRAGRNNEQFF.

The sample holds a few counts of this clonotype. The chain joins TRBV10-3 to TRBJ2-4, with 7 nucleotides matching TRBD1. The DNA end is a closer match to TRBJ2-7, so the J assignment may be wrong. CDR1 is ENHRY, CDR2 SYGVKD, per germline. The CDR3 covers 14 residues. The CDR3, as DNA: TGTGCCATCAGGATCCGGGACAGCTCCCCCGAGCAGTACTTC. Protein: CAIRIRDSSPEQYF.

The chain combines TRBV7-2 with TRBJ2-1; D may be TRBD2 (5 bases). The V end was cut by 3 bases, the J end by 4 bases, with 13 bases between. The CDR3 covers 15 residues. CDR1 is SGHTA and CDR2 is FQGNSA in the germline V gene. The CDR3 nucleotides read TGTGCCAGCAGCTTTACAGCGGCCGGTTACAATGAGCAGTTCTTC. As protein: CASSFTAAGYNEQFF. The complete variable domain, with remaining parts taken from reference TRBV7-2 and TRBJ2-1, reads GAGVSQSPSNKVTEKGKDVELRCDPISGHTALYWYRQSLGQGLEFLIYFQGNSAPDKSGLPSDRFSAERTGGSVSTLTIQRTQQEDSAVYLCASSFTAAGYNEQFFGPGTRLTVL.

The chain is built from TRBV2 and TRBJ2-3; 8 bases are a match to TRBD1. The CDR3 consists of 13 residues. V was clipped by 5 bases and J by 6 bases; unmatched bases: 4. The V gene's germline CDR1 is SNHLY and CDR2 FYNNEI. CDR3 in DNA: TGTGCCAGCAGTTGGACAGGGCGGGATACGCAGTATTTT. It encodes CASSWTGRDTQYF. The full variable domain, its missing parts supplied by reference TRBV2 and TRBJ2-3, is EPEVTQTPSHQVTQMGQEVILRCVPISNHLYFYWYRQILGQKVEFLVSFYNNEISEKSEIFDDQFSVERPDGSNFTLKIRSTKLEDSAMYFCASSWTGRDTQYFGPGTRLTVL.

This chain links TRBV3-1 with TRBJ2-4; the match to TRBD2 covers 13 bases. Per germline, CDR1 LGHDT and CDR2 YNNKEL (reference sequence). V shed 1 base and J 5 bases; nucleotides not matched to a gene: 2. The CDR3 is 16 residues long. The chain's CDR3 is CASSQGLAGGQNIQYF. The CDR3 nucleotides are TGTGCCAGCAGCCAAGGACTAGCGGGGGGTCAAAACATTCAGTACTTC.

The chain carries TRBV4-3 and TRBJ2-7; 8 bases map to TRBD1. Matching the DNA end better, TRBJ2-5 makes the J call doubtful. CDR3 length equals 15 residues. Germline CDR1 LGHNA, CDR2 YSLEER. The CDR3 loop reads CASSRLQGVGETQYF. CDR3 in DNA: TGCGCCAGCAGCCGCCTACAGGGGGTGGGGGAGACCCAGTACTTC.